These 9 T cell receptor beta chains were sequenced from one sample in a study of blood T cell repertoires in COVID-19 (TCRdb year 2020). Libraries were prepared through the immunoSEQ multiplex PCR assay. Entries here come from immuneACCESS through TCRdb and include only in-frame sequences with V and J called. Some clones fail to appear in such tables; in the studies checked, an unresolved V gene covers under half of the shortfall, and the cause of the remainder is unknown. The table for this sample lists fewer than 250,000 clones; roughly 85% of them were counted only once. The ten most abundant clones make up roughly 5% of the sample. The sequencing sample was made of PBMCs or T cells enriched from blood (not recorded which). The receptor set was obtained from a woman aged 50 to 60 who had been exposed to COVID-19.

The V and J genes are TRBV29-1 and TRBJ2-7; 7 nucleotides line up with TRBD1. Trimming took 5 bases from V and 3 from J; bases not matched to a gene: 7. Germline V gene lookup returns CDR1 SQVTM and CDR2 ANQGSEA. This CDR3 is built from 13 residues. This CDR3 is CSVLTGYDYEQYF. The CDR3 nucleotides are TGCAGCGTTTTGACAGGGTACGACTACGAGCAGTACTTC.

The chain has TRBV5-4 and TRBJ2-5; TRBD1 agrees at 7 bases. The germline CDR1 and CDR2 sequences are SGHNT and YYREEE (reference sequence). The CDR3 length is 13 residues. Germline trimming cut 4 bases from V and 5 bases from J; bases unmatched to any gene: 5. CDR3 bases: TGTGCCAGCAGCCCGGGACAGTCGGAGACCCAGTACTTC. It specifies CASSPGQSETQYF.

The chain carries TRBV18 and TRBJ2-1; possible D gene TRBD1, 6 bases. Germline V gene sequence: CDR1 KGHSH, CDR2 LQKENI. The CDR3 has 16 residues. V lost 3 bases, J lost 2 bases, and 14 bases lay in between. In nucleotides, the CDR3 is TGTGCCAGCTCACCCCATACAGGGCCCCCCTACAATGAGCAGTTCTTC. Its protein is CASSPHTGPPYNEQFF.

This clone occurred a few times. The rearrangement links TRBV19 to TRBJ1-2, with D unclear. CDR1 is LNHDA, CDR2 SQIVND, per germline (reference sequence). V was shortened by 5 bases and J by 3 bases, with 7 bases between the two germline ends. The CDR3 totals 12 residues. The CDR3 is CASSQIDYGYTF. The CDR3 region has the DNA TGTGCCAGTAGTCAAATTGACTATGGCTACACCTTC. Complete variable domain (other parts from reference TRBV19 and TRBJ1-2): DGGITQSPKYLFRKEGQNVTLSCEQNLNHDAMYWYRQDPGQGLRLIYYSQIVNDFQKGDIAEGYSVSREKKESFPLTVTSAQKNPTAFYLCASSQIDYGYTFGSGTRLTVV.

The J gene is TRBJ1-5, the V gene TRBV18; the D gene is possibly TRBD1 (5 bases). The length of the CDR3 is 15 residues. V lost 3 bases to trimming and J lost 0 bases, with 9 bases between them. CDR1 and CDR2 from the germline V gene are KGHSH and LQKENI. Written as DNA, the CDR3 is TGTGCCAGCTCACCGGGGGGGGATAGCAATCAGCCCCAGCATTTT. Translation gives CASSPGGDSNQPQHF.

The rearrangement joins TRBV6-2 or TRBV6-3 to TRBJ2-3; 9 bases are a match to TRBD2. This CDR3 has 16 residues. The trim removed 6 bases at V and 5 bases at J, leaving 12 bases unmatched. CDR1 is MNHEY, CDR2 SVGEGT, per germline. The CDR3 nucleotides are TGTGCCAGCAGCCCCCGAAGGAGCGGGGGGTTAGATACGCAGTATTTT. This codes for CASSPRRSGGLDTQYF.

This rearrangement joins TRBV15 to TRBJ2-3, with D perhaps TRBD2 (7 bases). V lost 8 bases, J lost 4 bases, and 16 bases lay in between. CDR3 length: 14 residues. Germline-derived CDR1 and CDR2 are LNHNV and YYDKDF (reference sequence). The CDR3 DNA reads as TGTGCCACCGGGGGGGCCGGGTTGCCAGATACGCAGTATTTT. This encodes CATGGAGLPDTQYF.

The V call is TRBV5-1, the J call TRBJ1-1, with TRBD1 identical over 8 bases. The germline V gene has CDR1 SGHRS and CDR2 YFSETQ. Losses at the gene ends were 4 bases for V and 1 base for J; bases not matched to a gene: 3. This CDR3 has 14 amino acids. The CDR3 sequence is CASSAQGGNTEAFF. Here the CDR3 DNA reads TGCGCCAGCAGCGCACAGGGGGGGAACACTGAAGCTTTCTTT.

This clone was seen a few times. This CDR3 is CAREGLGFPGNTIYF. The CDR3 nucleotides are TGCGCCAGGGAAGGCCTAGGATTCCCTGGAAACACCATATATTTT. The chain recombines TRBV10-1 with TRBJ1-3; D not resolved. This CDR3 comprises 15 residues. CDR1 is WNHNN and CDR2 is SYGVQD in the germline V gene (reference sequence). Trimming took 9 bases from V and 2 from J, leaving 17 bases between them.